Following are 25 T cell receptor beta chains from one sample sequenced in a study of T cells in Graves' hyperthyroidism and ophthalmopathy (dated 2019 in TCRdb). Libraries were built with multiplex PCR. TCRdb records Illumina HiSeq 2000 as the sequencer. Amplification of TCR beta CDR3 regions was carried out from RNA transcripts. A first-round RT-PCR of the TCR CDR3 used the HTBI primer set with the Qiagen OneStep RT-PCR kit. TCRdb took the public reads, trimmed them with fastp at Q25, ran MiXCR for clone calling and kept in-frame beta chains. One record per CDR3 amino acid sequence lists the most common genes and DNA. The sample yields approximately 380,000 distinct CDR3 sequences; more than 12% were counted once. Of the sample, over 25% is held by the ten largest clones. The sample taken for sequencing was blood. The source is a man aged 45 to 65 with Graves' ophthalmopathy.

This clonotype was counted at least ten times. V usage is TRBV18 and J usage is TRBJ1-2; 8 bases align to TRBD1. The CDR3 totals 14 residues. CDR1 and CDR2 (germline): KGHSH, LQKENI. J lost 6 bases, V lost 4 bases, and 7 bases had no gene match. The CDR3 nucleotides read TGTGCCAGCTCACTTCAGGGGGCGCGGAATGGCTACACCTTC. Translating gives CASSLQGARNGYTF.

The chain couples TRBV14 to TRBJ2-1; weak D call: TRBD1 (5 bases). CDR3 length equals 13 residues. The germline CDR1 and CDR2 sequences are SGHDN and FVKESK. V was cut by 0 bases and J by 7 bases, with 7 bases left in between. CDR3 sequence: CASSQDTGNEQFF. Here the CDR3 DNA reads TGTGCCAGCAGCCAAGATACAGGAAATGAGCAGTTCTTC.

This chain joins TRBV30 and TRBJ2-7, with TRBD2 matching over 10 bases. Trimming cost V 6 bases and J 3 bases; bases outside gene matches: 5. The CDR3 covers 13 residues. CDR1 is GTSNPN, CDR2 SVGIG, per germline (reference sequence). CDR3 region: CACPGTSVYEQYF. CDR3 coding DNA: TGTGCCTGTCCCGGGACTAGCGTCTACGAGCAGTACTTC. Full variable domain (outside the CDR3, taken from reference TRBV30 and TRBJ2-7): SQTIHQWPATLVQPVGSPLSLECTVEGTSNPNLYWYRQAAGRGLQLLFYSVGIGQISSEVPQNLSASRPQDRQFILSSKKLLLSDSGFYLCACPGTSVYEQYFGPGTRLTVT.

This clonotype was seen ten or more times. The rearrangement links TRBV27 to TRBJ2-1; 8 bases map to TRBD1. Trimming removed 9 bases from V and 4 bases from J; junction bases left unmatched: 8. Germline CDR1 MNHEY, CDR2 SMNVEV (reference sequence). CDR3 length equals 14 residues. The CDR3 spells CASCGDRRYNEQFF. The CDR3 DNA reads TGTGCCAGTTGCGGGGACAGGCGATACAATGAGCAGTTCTTC.

This clonotype was observed many times. The V and J genes are TRBV5-1 and TRBJ1-6; 9 bases line up with TRBD1. Germline values: CDR1 SGHRS, CDR2 YFSETQ. V lost 1 base to trimming and J lost 10 bases; unmatched junction nucleotides: 9. The CDR3 consists of 16 residues. CDR3 nucleotides: TGCGCCAGCAGCTTGACGGGACAGGGTGGCGGCTCACCCCTCCACTTT. Its translation is CASSLTGQGGGSPLHF.

The sample holds many counts of this clonotype. The CDR3 DNA sequence: TGTGCCACCAGTGATTTTAGGGAACAGGGGAATGAGCAGTTCTTC. It specifies CATSDFREQGNEQFF. This chain links TRBV24-1 with TRBJ2-1; 7 nucleotides align to TRBD1. Germline V CDR1 and CDR2: KGHDR, SFDVKD. V lost 1 base to trimming and J lost 7 bases; unmatched junction nucleotides: 6. CDR3 length equals 15 residues.

In its sample, this clonotype was seen a few times. This chain connects TRBV9 to TRBJ2-3; TRBD2 matches at 11 bases. CDR1 SGDLS and CDR2 YYNGEE come from the germline V gene. This CDR3 spans 17 amino acids. The J segment lost 2 bases and the V segment lost 3 bases, leaving 8 bases of the junction unmatched. CDR3 loop: CASSAASGRINTDTQYF. The CDR3 DNA reads TGTGCCAGCAGCGCGGCTAGCGGGAGGATCAACACAGATACGCAGTATTTT.

This clonotype has ten or more counts. CDR3 DNA sequence: TGTGCCAGCACGAGGACGGGGGTAGATACGCAGTATTTT. Residues: CASTRTGVDTQYF. The chain couples TRBV3-1 to TRBJ2-3; weak D call: TRBD2 (6 bases). The germline V gene encodes CDR1 LGHDT and CDR2 YNNKEL (reference sequence). The CDR3 has 13 amino acids. The V gene lost 7 bases and the J gene lost 5 bases, with 13 bases spanning the gap.

In this sample, this clonotype turned up many times. The rearrangement joins TRBV27 to TRBJ1-5; D is unresolved. This CDR3 is built from 15 residues. Germline lookup yields CDR1 MNHEY and CDR2 SMNVEV (reference sequence). V lost 7 bases to trimming and J lost 1 base, with 14 bases between them. The CDR3 region is CASTPGMGSNQPQHF. CDR3 bases: TGTGCCAGCACACCGGGGATGGGCAGCAATCAGCCCCAGCATTTT.

The chain employs TRBV7-9 and TRBJ1-5, with 9 bases fitting TRBD1. Germline trimming cut 5 bases from V and 3 bases from J; bases unmatched to any gene: 8. The CDR3 runs 16 residues. CDR1 and CDR2 from the germline V gene are SEHNR and FQNEAQ (reference sequence). CDR3 coding DNA: TGTGCCAGCAGCCAAGGACAGGGGCTTTCCAATCAGCCCCAGCATTTT. Amino acids: CASSQGQGLSNQPQHF.

This clonotype has a handful of counts. The rearrangement links TRBV29-1 to TRBJ2-1; weak D call: TRBD2 (5 bases). CDR3 length: 13 amino acids. The V gene's germline CDR1 is SQVTM and CDR2 ANQGSEA. Trimming removed 2 bases from V and 7 bases from J, with 12 bases in between. In DNA, the CDR3 is TGCAGCGTTGAATGGAGGACTGGGAATGAGCAGTTCTTC. It encodes CSVEWRTGNEQFF.

This clonotype was detected only once. Since a much larger clone is just one base distant, this may be a read error. This chain uses TRBV20-1 with TRBJ2-7; D is unclear. The germline V gene has CDR1 DFQATT and CDR2 SNEGSKA (reference sequence). CDR3 length: 12 residues. The CDR3 DNA follows: TGCAGTGCGAGAGGAGATCTCTACGAGCAGTACTTC. It is translated as CSARGDLYEQYF.

The V gene is TRBV29-1, the J gene TRBJ1-5, with D perhaps TRBD1 (5 bases). This CDR3 is 13 amino acids long. With 4 bases removed from V and 6 bases from J, the gap between germline ends came to 13 bases. The germline V gene has CDR1 SQVTM and CDR2 ANQGSEA. The CDR3 reads CSVVSGTGQPQHF. The CDR3 DNA reads TGCAGCGTTGTTTCGGGGACGGGTCAGCCCCAGCATTTT. Drawing the rest from reference TRBV29-1 and TRBJ1-5, the complete variable domain is SAVISQKPSRDICQRGTSLTIQCQVDSQVTMMFWYRQQPGQSLTLIATANQGSEATYESGFVIDKFPISRPNLTFSTLTVSNMSPEDSSIYLCSVVSGTGQPQHFGDGTRLSIL.

This clonotype has at least ten counts. This sequence joins TRBV13 and TRBJ2-3, with D possibly TRBD2 on 6 matching bases. Looked up from germline, CDR1 is PRHDT and CDR2 is FYEKMQ (reference sequence). This CDR3 contains 14 residues. Deletions cut 6 bases from V and 4 bases from J, with 14 bases between. CDR3 loop: CASRKRTGADTQYF. In DNA, the CDR3 is TGTGCCAGCAGAAAACGCACGGGAGCAGATACGCAGTATTTT.

This clonotype was recorded many times. The CDR3 sequence: CASSLSLAVGNEQFF. DNA for the CDR3: TGTGCCAGCAGCTTATCCTTAGCGGTGGGGAATGAGCAGTTCTTC. V usage is TRBV7-6 and J usage is TRBJ2-1, with a possible D match to TRBD2 (6 bases). CDR1 is SGHVS, CDR2 FNYEAQ, per germline. With 2 bases removed from V and 7 bases from J, the gap between germline ends came to 15 bases. The CDR3 spans 15 residues. Using reference TRBV7-6 and TRBJ2-1 for the parts outside the CDR3, the full variable domain is GAGVSQSPRYKVTKRGQDVALRCDPISGHVSLYWYRQALGQGPEFLTYFNYEAQQDKSGLPNDRFSAERPEGSISTLTIQRTEQRDSAMYRCASSLSLAVGNEQFFGPGTRLTVL.

The sample holds many counts of this clonotype. The chain uses TRBV7-6 and TRBJ2-3, with TRBD2 matching 9 bases. The CDR3 is 19 residues long. The J segment lost 0 bases and the V segment lost 0 bases, leaving 10 bases of the junction unmatched. Germline V lookup: CDR1 SGHVS, CDR2 FNYEAQ. DNA for the CDR3: TGTGCCAGCAGCTTAGCCTACCCTTCGACTAGCGGAAGCACAGATACGCAGTATTTT. Encoded protein: CASSLAYPSTSGSTDTQYF.

At least ten counts were recorded for this clonotype. This chain connects TRBV30 to TRBJ2-7; a weak D match, TRBD2 (5 bases). This CDR3 has 14 amino acids. The V end was cut by 5 bases, the J end by 0 bases, with 14 bases between. The germline gives CDR1 GTSNPN, CDR2 SVGIG (reference sequence). CDR3 in DNA: TGTGCCTGGGATCGGGGAACCAGCTCCTACGAGCAGTACTTC. Translating it yields CAWDRGTSSYEQYF.

This clonotype has only a few counts. The chain recombines TRBV11-2 with TRBJ2-7; TRBD2 matches 12 bases. The CDR3 loop spans 18 amino acids. V lost 5 bases, J lost 4 bases, and 15 bases stayed unmatched. Germline V gives CDR1 SGHAT, CDR2 FQNNGV. DNA of the CDR3: TGTGCCAGCAGCCCATTGACTAGCGGGAGTCCCAGGACGTACGAGCAGTACTTC. Its protein is CASSPLTSGSPRTYEQYF.

This clonotype appeared a few times. The genes are TRBV19 and TRBJ1-1, with 8 bases that match TRBD1. Germline V CDR1 and CDR2: LNHDA, SQIVND (reference sequence). V lost 4 bases, J lost 4 bases, and 5 bases stayed unmatched. CDR3 length: 14 amino acids. This chain's CDR3 is CASSSNRGFTEAFF. The CDR3 nucleotides read TGTGCCAGTAGTAGTAACAGGGGGTTCACTGAAGCTTTCTTT. The whole variable domain, filled in from reference TRBV19 and TRBJ1-1, reads DGGITQSPKYLFRKEGQNVTLSCEQNLNHDAMYWYRQDPGQGLRLIYYSQIVNDFQKGDIAEGYSVSREKKESFPLTVTSAQKNPTAFYLCASSSNRGFTEAFFGQGTRLTVV.

This clonotype was detected many times. This CDR3 is CASSQESGGYYEQYF. CDR3 nucleotide sequence: TGTGCCAGCAGCCAAGAGTCGGGAGGATACTACGAGCAGTACTTC. The J gene is TRBJ2-7, the V gene TRBV3-1, with TRBD2 matching over 7 bases. Trimming took 0 bases from V and 3 from J; bases not matched to a gene: 5. Germline V gene sequence: CDR1 LGHDT, CDR2 YNNKEL (reference sequence). The CDR3 runs to 15 residues.

There are many counts of this clonotype. This chain connects TRBV20-1 to TRBJ2-1; TRBD2 agrees at 11 bases. The CDR3 has 20 residues. The trim removed 4 bases at V and 0 bases at J, leaving 17 bases unmatched. Germline CDR1 reads DFQATT; CDR2 reads SNEGSKA (reference sequence). The CDR3 region is CSATTTTSGGRRSSYNEQFF. Written as DNA, the CDR3 is TGCAGTGCTACAACCACAACTAGCGGGGGACGTCGGAGCTCCTACAATGAGCAGTTCTTC.

Ten or more counts support this clonotype. The CDR3 region has the DNA TGCAGTGCTAGAGATCTCGGGGGCGGGAGAGCGCCAACCTCCTCCTACAATGAGCAGTTCTTC. Translating gives CSARDLGGGRAPTSSYNEQFF. The V gene is TRBV20-1, the J gene TRBJ2-1; TRBD2 might be the D (7 bases). CDR1 is DFQATT and CDR2 is SNEGSKA in the germline V gene (reference sequence). V lost 0 bases and J lost 0, with 27 bases in between. The CDR3 extends over 21 amino acids.

Regarding this clonotype: A much larger clone lies a single base off, so this may be a read error. This rearrangement joins TRBV12-3 or TRBV12-4 to TRBJ2-6; D ambiguous. Between the trimmed V and J ends, which lost 1 base and 3 bases, there was a span of 10 bases. The CDR3 totals 16 residues. The CDR3, as DNA: TGTGCCAGCAGTTTAGAGCTGGAGTTTGGGGCCAACGTCCTGACTTTC. Translating it yields CASSLELEFGANVLTF.

This clonotype appeared many times. The chain recombines TRBV28 with TRBJ2-3; 13 bases map to TRBD2. The CDR3 spans 17 residues. V lost 3 bases and J lost 5; bases outside the gene matches: 8. Germline CDR1 reads MDHEN; CDR2 reads SYDVKM. CDR3 in DNA: TGTGCCAGCAGTTTTTCACTAGCGGGAGGGCCTATAGATACGCAGTATTTT. Translating gives CASSFSLAGGPIDTQYF.

This sequence joins TRBV7-2 and TRBJ2-5; TRBD1 is a possible D gene (6 bases). The CDR3 runs to 15 residues. Between the trimmed V and J ends, which lost 0 bases and 1 base, there was a span of 9 bases. Germline CDR1 and CDR2: SGHTA and FQGNSA. CDR3 sequence: CASSLARGGQETQYF. The DNA for the CDR3 is TGTGCCAGCAGCTTAGCGCGAGGGGGCCAAGAGACCCAGTACTTC.